Below, 18 T cell receptor beta chains from the same sample are listed, as sequenced in a study of blood T cell repertoires in COVID-19 (dated by TCRdb to about 2020). The receptor library was made with the immunoSEQ multiplex PCR assay. The table comes from immuneACCESS by way of TCRdb, which keeps in-frame sequences with V and J called. Part of the clones is missing from these tables; in studies checked, under half for an unresolved V gene and the rest for unknown reasons. The table for this sample lists about 11,000 clones; about four fifths of them were counted only once. The ten largest make up 31% of the sample. Sequenced sample: peripheral blood. The receptors shown here come from a man aged 45-65 years with active COVID-19.

This clone is a singleton in its sample. CDR3 sequence: CASSISISSYNEQFF. The CDR3 region has the DNA TGTGCCAGTAGTATTTCTATTAGCTCCTACAATGAGCAGTTCTTC. The V call is TRBV19, the J call TRBJ2-1; no clear D. The ends were cut back, 3 bases at V and 0 bases at J, with 9 bases in the middle. CDR1 LNHDA and CDR2 SQIVND come from the germline V gene (reference sequence). The CDR3 contains 15 residues. Full variable domain (rest looked up from reference TRBV19 and TRBJ2-1): DGGITQSPKYLFRKEGQNVTLSCEQNLNHDAMYWYRQDPGQGLRLIYYSQIVNDFQKGDIAEGYSVSREKKESFPLTVTSAQKNPTAFYLCASSISISSYNEQFFGPGTRLTVL.

This clone appeared a single time. The chain has TRBV29-1 and TRBJ2-1; perhaps TRBD2 as D (6 bases). The CDR3 runs to 16 residues. V shed 0 bases and J shed 0 bases, with 12 bases lying between them. The V gene's germline CDR1 is SQVTM and CDR2 ANQGSEA. CDR3 in DNA: TGCAGCGTTGAAGATCTCCGCGGGAACTCCTACAATGAGCAGTTCTTC. Encoded protein: CSVEDLRGNSYNEQFF.

The V gene is TRBV7-6, the J gene TRBJ2-3; TRBD2 matches 10 bases. V gave up 2 bases and J gave up 0 bases; unmatched junction bases: 5. This CDR3 contains 17 residues. The germline CDR1 and CDR2 sequences are SGHVS and FNYEAQ. The CDR3, as DNA: TGTGCCAGCAGCTTAAGTGGACTAGCGGTAAGCACAGATACGCAGTATTTT. Protein sequence: CASSLSGLAVSTDTQYF.

The J gene is TRBJ2-7, the V gene TRBV6-5; TRBD1 matches at 7 bases. The CDR3 is 13 residues long. The germline V gene has CDR1 MNHEY and CDR2 SVGAGI. The J segment lost 4 bases and the V segment lost 5 bases, leaving 5 bases of the junction unmatched. CDR3: CASSLGQVYEQYF. CDR3 DNA: TGTGCCAGCAGTCTAGGACAGGTTTACGAGCAGTACTTC.

This chain joins TRBV6-5 and TRBJ2-7; 7 nucleotides align to TRBD2. Germline V gives CDR1 MNHEY, CDR2 SVGAGI. This CDR3 region has 16 residues. Losses at the gene ends were 0 bases for V and 2 bases for J; bases not matched to a gene: 7. This CDR3 reads CASSYSGTTYPYEQYF. The DNA of the CDR3 is TGTGCCAGCAGTTACTCCGGGACTACATACCCCTACGAGCAGTACTTC.

The chain links TRBV2 to TRBJ2-2; no definite D call. The CDR3 has 11 amino acids. CDR1 and CDR2 (germline): SNHLY, FYNNEI. V was clipped by 7 bases and J by 4 bases, with 4 bases between them. CDR3 bases: TGTGCCAGCACTAGCACCGGGGAGCTGTTTTTT. Translated: CASTSTGELFF.

The rearrangement joins TRBV2 to TRBJ2-1; D uncertain. CDR1 and CDR2 (germline): SNHLY, FYNNEI. The germline V and J ends were trimmed by 6 bases and 2 bases, with 14 bases remaining between them. The CDR3 extends over 15 amino acids. This chain's CDR3 is CASSRPRVTYNEQFF. In DNA form, the CDR3 reads TGTGCCAGCAGCAGACCTCGGGTAACCTACAATGAGCAGTTCTTC.

This chain connects TRBV5-1 to TRBJ1-1, with TRBD1 identical over 9 bases. The V segment lost 2 bases and the J segment 5 bases; nucleotides outside the gene matches: 10. This CDR3 contains 16 residues. Germline CDR1 and CDR2: SGHRS and YFSETQ. CDR3 in amino acids: CASSFIPGTGNTEAFF. The CDR3 nucleotides read TGCGCCAGCAGCTTCATACCCGGGACAGGGAATACTGAAGCTTTCTTT.

The V call is TRBV19, the J call TRBJ2-7, with 8 nucleotides matching TRBD2. The CDR3 covers 17 residues. CDR1 LNHDA and CDR2 SQIVND come from the germline V gene (reference sequence). Trimming removed 5 bases from V and 5 bases from J; junction bases left unmatched: 17. CDR3 nucleotide sequence: TGTGCCAGTAGTGGGGGGGCTAGCGGGTTTAGAAGCGACGAGCAGTACTTC. Its translation is CASSGGASGFRSDEQYF. Combining the CDR3 with reference TRBV19 and TRBJ2-7 gives the whole variable domain DGGITQSPKYLFRKEGQNVTLSCEQNLNHDAMYWYRQDPGQGLRLIYYSQIVNDFQKGDIAEGYSVSREKKESFPLTVTSAQKNPTAFYLCASSGGASGFRSDEQYFGPGTRLTVT.

J is TRBJ2-7 and V is TRBV3-1 (or the pseudogene TRBV3-2); D is undetermined. Germline V lookup: CDR1 LGHDT, CDR2 YNNKEL (reference sequence). Trimming stripped 1 base from V and 2 bases from J, with 9 bases between. This CDR3 comprises 14 residues. The CDR3 here is CASSQGNLAYEQYF. CDR3 DNA sequence: TGTGCCAGCAGCCAAGGGAACCTAGCCTACGAGCAGTACTTC.

V gene TRBV7-6 combines with J gene TRBJ2-3; 10 bases line up with TRBD1. V trimming: 5 bases; J trimming: 5 bases; junction bases outside the gene matches: 10. The CDR3 covers 16 residues. In germline, CDR1 is SGHVS, CDR2 FNYEAQ. As DNA, the CDR3 is TGTGCCAGCAGCCCTGGGGGGGGACAGGGGATAGATACGCAGTATTTT. Amino acid sequence: CASSPGGGQGIDTQYF.

The chain links TRBV2 to TRBJ2-1; no reliable D call. The CDR3 loop spans 16 amino acids. V was trimmed by 3 bases and J by 0 bases, leaving 12 bases between them. Germline assignment: CDR1 SNHLY and CDR2 FYNNEI. This chain's CDR3 is CASSDLSSSSYNEQFF. Here the CDR3 DNA reads TGTGCCAGCAGTGACTTGAGCTCGAGCTCCTACAATGAGCAGTTCTTC.

This chain connects TRBV19 to TRBJ1-2, with no clear D. Trimming left V 5 bases short and J 2 bases short, with 15 bases between. From germline, CDR1 is LNHDA and CDR2 SQIVND (reference sequence). The CDR3 is 15 amino acids. This CDR3 is CASSGSLDGNYGYTF. DNA of the CDR3: TGTGCCAGTAGTGGGAGCCTGGACGGCAACTATGGCTACACCTTC. Using reference TRBV19 and TRBJ1-2 for the parts outside the CDR3, the full variable domain is DGGITQSPKYLFRKEGQNVTLSCEQNLNHDAMYWYRQDPGQGLRLIYYSQIVNDFQKGDIAEGYSVSREKKESFPLTVTSAQKNPTAFYLCASSGSLDGNYGYTFGSGTRLTVV.

The chain has TRBV27 and TRBJ1-6; 9 nucleotides match TRBD1. This CDR3 comprises 16 residues. J was trimmed by 2 bases and V by 5 bases; bases with no gene match: 4. The V gene's germline CDR1 is MNHEY and CDR2 SMNVEV (reference sequence). In nucleotides, the CDR3 is TGTGCCAGCAGTAGACAGGGGGTCGCCTATAATTCACCCCTCCACTTT. The encoded protein is CASSRQGVAYNSPLHF.

This clone was observed a single time. V is TRBV7-9 and J is TRBJ1-1; the match to TRBD1 covers 12 bases. CDR3 size: 18 residues. V was pared by 4 bases and J by 4 bases, with 13 bases of the junction left unmatched. CDR1 is SEHNR and CDR2 is FQNEAQ in the germline V gene (reference sequence). DNA for the CDR3: TGTGCCAGCAGCTATCCGGGGACAGGGGGCCCCCGTGGCACTGAAGCTTTCTTT. Protein sequence: CASSYPGTGGPRGTEAFF.

This clone was seen only once. The genes are TRBV5-4 and TRBJ2-5; TRBD1 matches at 9 bases. The junction had 11 bases not matched to a gene; V was cut back by 0 bases and J by 5 bases. CDR1 SGHNT and CDR2 YYREEE come from the germline V gene (reference sequence). The CDR3 consists of 17 residues. In nucleotides, the CDR3 is TGTGCCAGCAGCTTGGTGGGACAGGGTATTTCGTGGGAGACCCAGTACTTC. Residues: CASSLVGQGISWETQYF.

This clone showed up just a few times. The rearrangement uses TRBV4-1 and TRBJ2-7; 8 nucleotides agree with TRBD2. J was trimmed by 4 bases and V by 0 bases; bases with no gene match: 11. The CDR3 extends over 17 amino acids. From germline, CDR1 is MGHRA and CDR2 YSYEKL. The CDR3 DNA reads TGCGCCAGCAGCCAAGATGATACAGCGGGAGTTCTTTACGAGCAGTACTTC. Translation gives CASSQDDTAGVLYEQYF.

The rearrangement links TRBV4-1 to TRBJ2-1; D perhaps matches TRBD2 (6 bases). V lost 1 base and J lost 4, with 14 bases in between. The CDR3 consists of 16 residues. Germline V lookup: CDR1 MGHRA, CDR2 YSYEKL. CDR3 in amino acids: CASSQGERDFYNEQFF. The CDR3 DNA reads TGCGCCAGCAGCCAAGGGGAGAGGGACTTTTACAATGAGCAGTTCTTC.